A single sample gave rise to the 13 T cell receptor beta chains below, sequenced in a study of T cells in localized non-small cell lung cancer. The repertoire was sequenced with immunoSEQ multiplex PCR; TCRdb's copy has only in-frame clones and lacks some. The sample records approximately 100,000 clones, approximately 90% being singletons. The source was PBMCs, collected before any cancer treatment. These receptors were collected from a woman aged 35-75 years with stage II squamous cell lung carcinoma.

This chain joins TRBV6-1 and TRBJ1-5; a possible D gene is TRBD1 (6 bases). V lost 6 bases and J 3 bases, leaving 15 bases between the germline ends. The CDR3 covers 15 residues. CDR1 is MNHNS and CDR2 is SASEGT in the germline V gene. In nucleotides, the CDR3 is TGTGCCAGCAGCCCCCGGACAGTCCTCAATCAGCCCCAGCATTTT. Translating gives CASSPRTVLNQPQHF.

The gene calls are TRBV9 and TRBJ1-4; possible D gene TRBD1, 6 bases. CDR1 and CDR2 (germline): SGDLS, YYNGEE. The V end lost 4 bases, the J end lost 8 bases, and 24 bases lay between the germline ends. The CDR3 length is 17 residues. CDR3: CASSLEGGAGSLEKLFF. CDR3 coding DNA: TGTGCCAGCAGCCTAGAAGGGGGAGCGGGGTCCCTAGAAAAACTGTTTTTT.

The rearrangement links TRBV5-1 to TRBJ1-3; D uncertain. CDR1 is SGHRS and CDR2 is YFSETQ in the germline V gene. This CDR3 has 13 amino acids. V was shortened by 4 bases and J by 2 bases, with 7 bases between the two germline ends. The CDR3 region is CASSRGTGNTIYF. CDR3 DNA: TGCGCCAGCAGCCGGGGTACTGGAAACACCATATATTTT.

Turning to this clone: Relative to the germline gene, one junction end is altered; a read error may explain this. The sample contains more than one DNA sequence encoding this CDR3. This CDR3 reads CASSFRLNTEAFF. CDR3 in DNA: TGCGCCAGCAGCTTCAGATTGAACACTGAAGCCTTCTTT. J is TRBJ1-1 and V is TRBV5-1; D remains ambiguous. Per the germline V gene, CDR1 is SGHRS and CDR2 is YFSETQ. This CDR3 spans 13 amino acids.

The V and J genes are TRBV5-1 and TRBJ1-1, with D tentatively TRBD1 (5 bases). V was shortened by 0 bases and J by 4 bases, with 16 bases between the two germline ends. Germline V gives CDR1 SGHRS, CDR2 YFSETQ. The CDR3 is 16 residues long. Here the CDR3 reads CASSLVAGSWGTEAFF. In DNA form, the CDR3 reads TGCGCCAGCAGCTTGGTGGCAGGGAGTTGGGGCACTGAAGCTTTCTTT.

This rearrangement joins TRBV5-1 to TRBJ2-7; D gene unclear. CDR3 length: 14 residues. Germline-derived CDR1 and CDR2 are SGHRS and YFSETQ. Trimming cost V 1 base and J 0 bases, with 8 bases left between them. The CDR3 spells CASSLNRVSYEQYF. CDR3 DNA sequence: TGCGCCAGCAGCTTGAACCGGGTCTCCTACGAGCAGTACTTC.

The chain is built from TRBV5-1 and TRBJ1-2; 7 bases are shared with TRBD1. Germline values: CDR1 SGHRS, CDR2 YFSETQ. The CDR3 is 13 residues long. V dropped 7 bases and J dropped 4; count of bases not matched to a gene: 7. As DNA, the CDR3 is TGCGCCAGCGGGGACAGCTCCGGCTATGGCTACACCTTC. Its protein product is CASGDSSGYGYTF.

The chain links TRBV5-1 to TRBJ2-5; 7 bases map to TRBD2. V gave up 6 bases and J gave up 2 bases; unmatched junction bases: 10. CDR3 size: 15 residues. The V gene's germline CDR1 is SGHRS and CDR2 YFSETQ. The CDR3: CASTQRASGQETQYF. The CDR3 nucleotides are TGCGCCAGCACCCAACGGGCTAGCGGACAAGAGACCCAGTACTTC.

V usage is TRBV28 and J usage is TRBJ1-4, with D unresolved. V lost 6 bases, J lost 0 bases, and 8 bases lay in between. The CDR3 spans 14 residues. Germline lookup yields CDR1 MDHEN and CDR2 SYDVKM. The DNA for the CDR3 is TGTGCCAGCAGACTGCCAGCAACTAATGAAAAACTGTTTTTT. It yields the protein CASRLPATNEKLFF.

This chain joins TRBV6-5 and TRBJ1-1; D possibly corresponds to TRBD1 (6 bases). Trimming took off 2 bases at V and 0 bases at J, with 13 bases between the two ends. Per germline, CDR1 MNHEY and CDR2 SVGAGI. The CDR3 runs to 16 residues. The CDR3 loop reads CASSYLQTGMNTEAFF. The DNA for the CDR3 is TGTGCCAGCAGTTACCTACAGACAGGAATGAACACTGAAGCTTTCTTT.

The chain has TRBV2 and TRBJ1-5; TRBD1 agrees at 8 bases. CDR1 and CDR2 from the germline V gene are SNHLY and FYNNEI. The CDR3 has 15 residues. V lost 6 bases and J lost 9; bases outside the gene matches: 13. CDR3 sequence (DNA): TGTGCCAGCAGCGGACAGGGAAGGGACGGGGGGCCCCAGCATTTT. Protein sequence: CASSGQGRDGGPQHF.

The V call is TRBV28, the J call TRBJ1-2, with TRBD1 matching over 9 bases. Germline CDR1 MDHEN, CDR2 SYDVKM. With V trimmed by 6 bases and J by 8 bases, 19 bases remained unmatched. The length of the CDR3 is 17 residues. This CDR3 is CASRPLGTGRSFSGYTF. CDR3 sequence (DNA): TGTGCCAGCAGGCCTCTTGGGACAGGGAGATCCTTTAGCGGCTACACCTTC.

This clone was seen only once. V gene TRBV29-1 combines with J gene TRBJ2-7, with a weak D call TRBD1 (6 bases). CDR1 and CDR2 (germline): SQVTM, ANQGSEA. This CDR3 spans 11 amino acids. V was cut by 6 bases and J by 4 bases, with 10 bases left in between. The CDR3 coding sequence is TGCAGCGTGTGGACAGTTTACGAGCAGTACTTC. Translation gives CSVWTVYEQYF.